The 17 T cell receptor beta chains reported below all come from one sample, sequenced in a study of identifying expanded T cells in peripheral blood. Sequencing was performed with immunoSEQ multiplex PCR; in TCRdb, only in-frame clones are kept and a portion is missing. The sample includes under 70,000 clones, roughly 86% of them seen just once. The specimen sequenced was blood. These TCRs come from a person aged 18 to 69 in good health.

This rearrangement joins TRBV7-2 to TRBJ1-5; D is unclear. The CDR3 loop spans 14 amino acids. Deletions cut 0 bases from V and 3 bases from J, with 6 bases between. Germline V lookup: CDR1 SGHTA, CDR2 FQGNSA. In nucleotides, the CDR3 is TGTGCCAGCAGCTTAGCTGGCCACAATCAGCCCCAGCATTTT. Translation: CASSLAGHNQPQHF. Looking up the rest from reference TRBV7-2 and TRBJ1-5 gives the full variable domain: GAGVSQSPSNKVTEKGKDVELRCDPISGHTALYWYRQSLGQGLEFLIYFQGNSAPDKSGLPSDRFSAERTGGSVSTLTIQRTQQEDSAVYLCASSLAGHNQPQHFGDGTRLSIL.

This clone was found a few times. The CDR3 here is CASSLGQPQHF. CDR3 nucleotides: TGCGCCAGCAGCTTGGGTCAGCCCCAGCATTTT. The chain joins TRBV5-1 to TRBJ1-5; unclear D gene. V dropped 0 bases and J dropped 6 bases, with 1 base sitting between them. Germline V gives CDR1 SGHRS, CDR2 YFSETQ. This CDR3 has 11 residues.

The chain combines TRBV27 with TRBJ2-1; 12 bases fit TRBD2. This CDR3 is 15 amino acids long. Trimming removed 5 bases from V and 13 bases from J; junction bases left unmatched: 12. Germline lookup yields CDR1 MNHEY and CDR2 SMNVEV (reference sequence). The CDR3 sequence: CASSITRASGGGQFF. The CDR3 coding sequence is TGTGCCAGCAGTATAACCCGGGCTAGCGGGGGGGGACAGTTCTTC.

This clone has just a few counts. The chain joins TRBV2 to TRBJ1-5; D gene ambiguous. CDR3 length: 13 residues. Germline V gives CDR1 SNHLY, CDR2 FYNNEI. Trimming left V 7 bases short and J 3 bases short, with 10 bases between. In DNA, the CDR3 is TGTGCCAGCAAGCGAGCGGCCAATCAGCCCCAGCATTTT. Protein sequence: CASKRAANQPQHF.

This clone appeared a few times. The genes are TRBV9 and TRBJ2-5, with 7 bases that match TRBD2. CDR1 and CDR2 (germline): SGDLS, YYNGEE. The trim removed 0 bases at V and 2 bases at J, leaving 4 bases unmatched. The CDR3 covers 15 residues. CDR3 amino acids: CASSVGLAVQETQYF. In DNA, the CDR3 is TGTGCCAGCAGCGTAGGGCTAGCGGTACAAGAGACCCAGTACTTC.

The rearrangement links TRBV6-1 to TRBJ1-2, with a weak D call TRBD1 (6 bases). CDR1 MNHNS and CDR2 SASEGT come from the germline V gene. The V end lost 6 bases, the J end lost 8 bases, and 10 bases lay between the germline ends. The CDR3 sequence is 11 residues long. The CDR3 loop is CASRDSSGYTF. CDR3 nucleotide sequence: TGTGCCAGCAGGGACAGTTCAGGCTACACCTTC.

This sequence joins TRBV4-1 and TRBJ1-1, with D perhaps TRBD1 (6 bases). There are 13 residues in the CDR3. CDR1 MGHRA and CDR2 YSYEKL come from the germline V gene. Trimming stripped 6 bases from V and 3 bases from J, with 11 bases between. The CDR3 region is CASRLNRDTEAFF. DNA of the CDR3: TGCGCCAGCAGGTTAAACAGGGACACTGAAGCTTTCTTT.

The chain links TRBV11-2 to TRBJ2-7; D possibly uses TRBD1 or TRBD2 (5 bases each). The CDR3 is 11 residues long. The V end lost 6 bases, the J end lost 6 bases, and 9 bases lay between the germline ends. Germline CDR1 reads SGHAT; CDR2 reads FQNNGV. The DNA for the CDR3 is TGTGCCAGCAGTTACGGGACCGAGCAGTACTTC. Encoded protein: CASSYGTEQYF.

Judged by abundance, this clone is medium-sized. This rearrangement joins TRBV11-2 to TRBJ1-2; tentative D call: TRBD1 (6 bases). The CDR3 sequence is 14 residues long. Germline values: CDR1 SGHAT, CDR2 FQNNGV. V lost 1 base to trimming and J lost 8 bases, with 14 bases between them. The CDR3 sequence: CASSLVQGGYGYTF. For the CDR3, the DNA is TGTGCCAGCAGCTTAGTACAGGGTGGCTACGGCTACACCTTC.

This clone was observed a handful of times. V usage is TRBV9 and J usage is TRBJ2-7, with 10 bases that match TRBD2. V trimming: 3 bases; J trimming: 3 bases; junction bases outside the gene matches: 0. This CDR3 is built from 13 residues. CDR1 and CDR2 from the germline V gene are SGDLS and YYNGEE. The CDR3 DNA follows: TGTGCCAGCAGCGGGACTAGCGGCTACGAGCAGTACTTC. Amino acids: CASSGTSGYEQYF.

V gene TRBV5-1 combines with J gene TRBJ1-5; the D gene is possibly TRBD1 (6 bases). The CDR3 is 14 amino acids. Between the trimmed V and J ends, which lost 4 bases and 3 bases, there was a span of 11 bases. The germline gives CDR1 SGHRS, CDR2 YFSETQ. CDR3 loop: CASSPGTSNQPQHF. The CDR3 nucleotides read TGCGCCAGCAGCCCCGGGACATCCAATCAGCCCCAGCATTTT.

The chain has TRBV30 and TRBJ1-2, with D perhaps matching TRBD1 (5 bases). Trimming stripped 1 base from V and 2 bases from J, with 8 bases between. The CDR3 spans 13 residues. Germline-derived CDR1 and CDR2 are GTSNPN and SVGIG (reference sequence). The CDR3 reads CAWSASGNYGYTF. The CDR3 region has the DNA TGTGCCTGGAGTGCGTCAGGGAACTATGGCTACACCTTC.

This chain links TRBV11-2 with TRBJ2-4, with no clear D. The CDR3 contains 15 residues. CDR1 and CDR2 from the germline V gene are SGHAT and FQNNGV. Trimming stripped 4 bases from V and 3 bases from J, with 13 bases between. Written as DNA, the CDR3 is TGTGCCAGCAGCTCCGTTCGCTGGGGCAAAAACATTCAGTACTTC. It specifies CASSSVRWGKNIQYF. Together with reference TRBV11-2 and TRBJ2-4, the CDR3 gives the full variable domain: EAGVAQSPRYKIIEKRQSVAFWCNPISGHATLYWYQQILGQGPKLLIQFQNNGVVDDSQLPKDRFSAERLKGVDSTLKIQPAKLEDSAVYLCASSSVRWGKNIQYFGAGTRLSVL.

The gene calls are TRBV19 and TRBJ1-3, with D unclear. The CDR3 totals 12 residues. Trimming stripped 8 bases from V and 2 bases from J, with 7 bases between. From germline, CDR1 is LNHDA and CDR2 SQIVND (reference sequence). CDR3 residues: CASASTGNTIYF. CDR3 nucleotides: TGTGCCAGTGCCAGTACTGGAAACACCATATATTTT. Drawing the rest from reference TRBV19 and TRBJ1-3, the complete variable domain is DGGITQSPKYLFRKEGQNVTLSCEQNLNHDAMYWYRQDPGQGLRLIYYSQIVNDFQKGDIAEGYSVSREKKESFPLTVTSAQKNPTAFYLCASASTGNTIYFGEGSWLTVV.

CDR3 nucleotides: TGTGCCAGCAGCCTAGACGGACTAGCGGGGGCAGAGCAGTTCTTC. It encodes CASSLDGLAGAEQFF. J is TRBJ2-1 and V is TRBV9; 13 bases are a match to TRBD2. CDR3 length equals 15 residues. CDR1 and CDR2 from the germline V gene are SGDLS and YYNGEE. V lost 4 bases and J lost 10; bases outside the gene matches: 8.

A few counts support this clone. This chain connects TRBV18 to TRBJ2-5, with D perhaps TRBD1 or TRBD2 (5 bases each). CDR1 and CDR2 (germline): KGHSH, LQKENI. Trimming took off 0 bases at V and 1 base at J, with 6 bases between the two ends. The CDR3 is made up of 14 amino acids. The CDR3 DNA follows: TGTGCCAGCTCACCACCGGGACGCCAAGAGACCCAGTACTTC. Its translation is CASSPPGRQETQYF.

This clone was observed a few times. The V call is TRBV14, the J call TRBJ2-7, with 12 bases identical to TRBD2. CDR1 and CDR2 (germline): SGHDN, FVKESK. Unmatched junction bases numbered 6, after V lost 4 bases and J lost 5 bases. The CDR3 contains 15 residues. The CDR3 bases are TGTGCCAGCAGCCCACGACTAGCGGGAGACCACGAGCAGTACTTC. It yields the protein CASSPRLAGDHEQYF.